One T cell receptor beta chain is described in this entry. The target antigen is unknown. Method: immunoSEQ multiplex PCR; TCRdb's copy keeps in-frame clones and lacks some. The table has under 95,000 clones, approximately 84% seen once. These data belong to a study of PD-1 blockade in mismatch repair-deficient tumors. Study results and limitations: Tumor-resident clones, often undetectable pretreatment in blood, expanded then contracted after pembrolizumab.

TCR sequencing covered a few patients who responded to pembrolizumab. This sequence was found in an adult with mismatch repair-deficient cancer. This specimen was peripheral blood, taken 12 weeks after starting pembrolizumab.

CDR3 sequence: CASSWEGGLTEAFF. As DNA, the CDR3 is TGTGCCAGCAGCTGGGAAGGGGGGCTCACTGAAGCTTTCTTT. The gene calls are TRBV7-8 and TRBJ1-1; D is perhaps TRBD1 (6 bases). Trimming stripped 4 bases from V and 4 bases from J, with 13 bases between. Germline values: CDR1 SGHVS, CDR2 FQNEAQ. This CDR3 contains 14 residues. Filled out from reference TRBV7-8 and TRBJ1-1, the complete variable domain reads GAGVSQSPRYKVAKRGQDVALRCDPISGHVSLFWYQQALGQGPEFLTYFQNEAQLDKSGLPSDRFFAERPEGSVSTLKIQRTQQEDSAVYLCASSWEGGLTEAFFGQGTRLTVV.